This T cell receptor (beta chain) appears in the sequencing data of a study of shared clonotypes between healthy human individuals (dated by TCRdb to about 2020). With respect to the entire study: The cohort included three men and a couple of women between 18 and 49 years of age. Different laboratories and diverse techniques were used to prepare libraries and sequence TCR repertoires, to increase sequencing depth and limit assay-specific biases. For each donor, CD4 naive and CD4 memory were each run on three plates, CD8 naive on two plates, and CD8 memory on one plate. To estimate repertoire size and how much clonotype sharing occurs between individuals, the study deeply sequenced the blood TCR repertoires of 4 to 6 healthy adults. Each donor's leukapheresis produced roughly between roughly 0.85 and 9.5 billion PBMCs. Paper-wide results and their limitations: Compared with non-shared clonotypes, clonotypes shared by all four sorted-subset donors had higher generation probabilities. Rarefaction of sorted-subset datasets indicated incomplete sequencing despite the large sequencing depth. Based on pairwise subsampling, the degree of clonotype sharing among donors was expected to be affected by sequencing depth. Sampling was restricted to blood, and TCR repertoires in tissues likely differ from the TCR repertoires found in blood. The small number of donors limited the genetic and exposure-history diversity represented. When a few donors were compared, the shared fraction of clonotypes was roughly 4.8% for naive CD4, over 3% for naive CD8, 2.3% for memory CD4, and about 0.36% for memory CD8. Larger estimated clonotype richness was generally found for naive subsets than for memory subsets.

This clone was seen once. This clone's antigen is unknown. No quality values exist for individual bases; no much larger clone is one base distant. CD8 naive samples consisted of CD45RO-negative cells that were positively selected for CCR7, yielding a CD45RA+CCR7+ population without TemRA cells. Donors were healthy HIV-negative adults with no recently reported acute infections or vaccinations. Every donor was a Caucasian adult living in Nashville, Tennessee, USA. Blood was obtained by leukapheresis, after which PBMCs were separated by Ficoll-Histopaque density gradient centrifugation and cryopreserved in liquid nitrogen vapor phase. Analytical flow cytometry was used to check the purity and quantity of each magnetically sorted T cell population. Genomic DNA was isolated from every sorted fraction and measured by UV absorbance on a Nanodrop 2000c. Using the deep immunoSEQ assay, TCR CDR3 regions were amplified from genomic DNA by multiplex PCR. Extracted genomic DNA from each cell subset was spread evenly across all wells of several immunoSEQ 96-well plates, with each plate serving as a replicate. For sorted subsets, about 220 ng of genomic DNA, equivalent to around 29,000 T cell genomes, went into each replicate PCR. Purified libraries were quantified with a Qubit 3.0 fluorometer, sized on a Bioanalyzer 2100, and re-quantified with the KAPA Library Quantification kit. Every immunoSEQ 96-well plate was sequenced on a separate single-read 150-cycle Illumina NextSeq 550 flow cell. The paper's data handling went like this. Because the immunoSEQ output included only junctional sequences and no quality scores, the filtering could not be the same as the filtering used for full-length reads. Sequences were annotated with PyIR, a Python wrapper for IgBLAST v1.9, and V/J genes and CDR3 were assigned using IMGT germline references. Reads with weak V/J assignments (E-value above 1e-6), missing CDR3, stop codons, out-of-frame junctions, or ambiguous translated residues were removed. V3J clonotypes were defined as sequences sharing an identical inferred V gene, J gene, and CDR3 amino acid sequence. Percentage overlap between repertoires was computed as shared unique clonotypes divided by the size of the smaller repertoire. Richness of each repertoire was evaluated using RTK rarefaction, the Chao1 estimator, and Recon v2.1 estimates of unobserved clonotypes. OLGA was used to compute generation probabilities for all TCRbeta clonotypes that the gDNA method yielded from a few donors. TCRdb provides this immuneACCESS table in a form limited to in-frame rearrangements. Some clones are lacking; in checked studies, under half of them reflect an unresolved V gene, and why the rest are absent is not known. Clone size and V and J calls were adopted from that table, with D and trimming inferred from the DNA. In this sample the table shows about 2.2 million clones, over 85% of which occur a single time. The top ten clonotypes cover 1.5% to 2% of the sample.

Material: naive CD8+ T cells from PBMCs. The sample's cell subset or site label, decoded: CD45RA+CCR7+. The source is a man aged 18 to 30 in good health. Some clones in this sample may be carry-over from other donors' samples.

Read as DNA, the sequence is TGTGCCAGTAGTATAACGGACTTAGCGGATGAGCAGTTCTTC. Its protein product is CASSITDLADEQFF. Rearrangement joined TRBV19 to TRBJ2-1; a tentative D match to TRBD2 spans 6 bases. The germline V gene (reference sequence) gives CDR1 as LNHDA and CDR2 as SQIVND. V is clipped by 2 bases and J by 8 bases, and the sequence between their germline boundaries is 13 bases long. The CDR3 has 14 amino acids, counting the end cysteine and phenylalanine. The CDR3 DNA has 42 bases and is translated from base 1.